This passage covers 32 T cell receptor beta chains from one sample sequenced in a study of blood T cell repertoires in COVID-19. Generated by immunoSEQ multiplex PCR, the TCRdb table keeps only in-frame clones and is missing some. The sample contains 150,000 or so clones, about nine tenths of which appear only once. Input material: peripheral blood. The source is an older woman with COVID-19, enrolled during active disease.

This chain links TRBV5-5 with TRBJ1-6, with no clear D. Trimming took 4 bases from V and 7 from J, leaving 9 bases between them. Per the germline V gene, CDR1 is SGHKS and CDR2 is YYEKEE (reference sequence). The CDR3 sequence is 13 residues long. CDR3 residues: CASSMAGNSPLHF. The CDR3, as DNA: TGTGCCAGCAGCATGGCGGGGAATTCACCCCTCCACTTT.

The J gene is TRBJ1-6, the V gene TRBV7-8; D is perhaps TRBD1 (5 bases). The CDR3 extends over 14 amino acids. V lost 2 bases and J lost 10, with 12 bases in between. Per the germline V gene, CDR1 is SGHVS and CDR2 is FQNEAQ. The CDR3, as DNA: TGTGCCAGCAGCTTAAGGCAGGGTCAATCACCCCTCCACTTT. Its translation is CASSLRQGQSPLHF.

The rearrangement uses TRBV4-1 and TRBJ2-1; D might be TRBD1 (6 bases). V was trimmed by 3 bases and J by 8 bases, leaving 20 bases between them. This CDR3 has 16 residues. Looked up from germline, CDR1 is MGHRA and CDR2 is YSYEKL. The CDR3 reads CASSQRTGTLIDEQFF. CDR3 bases: TGCGCCAGCAGCCAGCGAACAGGGACCTTAATCGATGAGCAGTTCTTC.

This CDR3 is CASSLGGRDEQFF. CDR3 bases: TGTGCCAGCAGCTTAGGGGGCCGGGATGAGCAGTTCTTC. V usage is TRBV11-3 and J usage is TRBJ2-1; the D gene is possibly TRBD1 (5 bases). V lost 1 base and J lost 8, with 9 bases in between. CDR3 length: 13 amino acids. Per germline, CDR1 SGHNT and CDR2 YENEEA.

The gene calls are TRBV5-1 and TRBJ2-1; D possibly corresponds to TRBD1 (5 bases). Germline loops: CDR1 SGHRS, CDR2 YFSETQ. The CDR3 runs to 13 residues. Trimming pared 4 bases from V and 5 bases from J, leaving 10 bases between. The CDR3: CASSRQTNNEQFF. DNA for the CDR3: TGCGCCAGCAGCAGACAGACGAACAATGAGCAGTTCTTC.

This rearrangement joins TRBV10-1 to TRBJ2-5; TRBD1 agrees at 8 bases. Trimming took 6 bases from V and 2 from J; bases not matched to a gene: 2. The CDR3 runs to 13 residues. The germline CDR1 and CDR2 sequences are WNHNN and SYGVQD (reference sequence). CDR3 nucleotides: TGCGCCAGCAGCCGGGACAGGCAAGAGACCCAGTACTTC. Translating gives CASSRDRQETQYF.

The rearrangement joins TRBV2 to TRBJ1-1; D is ambiguous. The length of the CDR3 is 14 residues. With 6 bases removed from V and 6 bases from J, the gap between germline ends came to 17 bases. Germline lookup yields CDR1 SNHLY and CDR2 FYNNEI. The CDR3 loop reads CASSVPDTSAEAFF. CDR3 nucleotide sequence: TGTGCCAGCAGCGTCCCTGATACAAGCGCTGAAGCTTTCTTT.

J is TRBJ1-2 and V is TRBV9, with TRBD1 matching 11 bases. J was trimmed by 4 bases and V by 3 bases; bases with no gene match: 5. This CDR3 region has 15 residues. Germline V gene sequence: CDR1 SGDLS, CDR2 YYNGEE. CDR3 coding DNA: TGTGCCAGCAGCGCGGGACAGGGGGGACCCTATGGCTACACCTTC. Translation gives CASSAGQGGPYGYTF.

The chain has TRBV7-2 and TRBJ2-1, with 7 nucleotides matching TRBD1. The CDR3 consists of 14 residues. Per germline, CDR1 SGHTA and CDR2 FQGNSA. V shed 4 bases and J 6 bases; nucleotides not matched to a gene: 6. This CDR3 reads CASSYRDRLNEQFF. DNA for the CDR3: TGTGCCAGCAGCTACCGGGACAGACTCAATGAGCAGTTCTTC. The entire variable domain, with the rest obtained from reference TRBV7-2 and TRBJ2-1, is as follows: GAGVSQSPSNKVTEKGKDVELRCDPISGHTALYWYRQSLGQGLEFLIYFQGNSAPDKSGLPSDRFSAERTGGSVSTLTIQRTQQEDSAVYLCASSYRDRLNEQFFGPGTRLTVL.

The chain joins TRBV11-3 to TRBJ2-5; D might be TRBD1 (5 bases). The CDR3 runs to 14 residues. CDR1 and CDR2 from the germline V gene are SGHNT and YENEEA. Deletions cut 1 base from V and 1 base from J, with 7 bases between. CDR3 coding DNA: TGTGCCAGCAGCTTAGGGGGCTCCCAAGAGACCCAGTACTTC. Amino acid sequence: CASSLGGSQETQYF.

This rearrangement joins TRBV7-2 to TRBJ1-1; 9 positions agree with TRBD1. J lost 4 bases, V lost 3 bases, and 6 bases had no gene match. Germline loops: CDR1 SGHTA, CDR2 FQGNSA. The CDR3 totals 15 residues. The CDR3, as DNA: TGTGCCAGCAGCTTCACGACAGGGGGAGGCACTGAAGCTTTCTTT. This translates into CASSFTTGGGTEAFF.

This chain uses TRBV28 with TRBJ2-7; 9 nucleotides match TRBD1. V gave up 2 bases and J gave up 2 bases; unmatched junction bases: 1. Germline V lookup: CDR1 MDHEN, CDR2 SYDVKM. The CDR3 runs 14 residues. The CDR3: CASSLDRGAYEQYF. CDR3 nucleotide sequence: TGTGCCAGCAGTTTAGACAGGGGGGCCTACGAGCAGTACTTC.

The chain links TRBV9 to TRBJ2-3; D perhaps matches TRBD2 (6 bases). This CDR3 is 16 amino acids long. CDR1 is SGDLS and CDR2 is YYNGEE in the germline V gene. The ends were cut back, 3 bases at V and 0 bases at J, with 14 bases in the middle. The chain's CDR3 is CASSAGTSPSTDTQYF. The CDR3 DNA is TGTGCCAGCAGCGCAGGGACTTCTCCTAGCACAGATACGCAGTATTTT.

The CDR3 nucleotides are TGTGCCAGCAGTTCTTCATCATCGGGACAGGGCTACGAGCAGTACTTC. This sequence encodes CASSSSSSGQGYEQYF. The gene calls are TRBV6-2 or TRBV6-3 and TRBJ2-7, with TRBD1 identical over 9 bases. This CDR3 has 16 residues. With 4 bases clipped from V and 3 bases from J, the junction kept 10 bases outside the gene matches. Germline lookup yields CDR1 MNHEY and CDR2 SVGEGT.

This clone was counted a single time. The V gene is TRBV5-4, the J gene TRBJ2-7; TRBD1 aligns across 10 bases. CDR1 is SGHNT and CDR2 is YYREEE in the germline V gene (reference sequence). The CDR3 runs to 15 residues. V lost 4 bases and J lost 5; bases outside the gene matches: 9. This chain's CDR3 is CASSRPGQGSHEQYF. CDR3 coding DNA: TGTGCCAGCAGCAGACCGGGACAGGGGTCTCACGAGCAGTACTTC. Full variable domain (outside the CDR3, taken from reference TRBV5-4 and TRBJ2-7): ETGVTQSPTHLIKTRGQQVTLRCSSQSGHNTVSWYQQALGQGPQFIFQYYREEENGRGNFPPRFSGLQFPNYSSELNVNALELDDSALYLCASSRPGQGSHEQYFGPGTRLTVT.

The chain couples TRBV28 to TRBJ1-4, with 7 bases aligning to TRBD1. The junction had 5 bases not matched to a gene; V was cut back by 6 bases and J by 4 bases. This CDR3 region has 14 residues. Germline V gene data show CDR1 as MDHEN and CDR2 as SYDVKM. CDR3 DNA: TGTGCCAGCAGCCTGGGGACAGTTAATGAAAAACTGTTTTTT. Translation gives CASSLGTVNEKLFF.

The chain employs TRBV27 and TRBJ2-1; the D gene is possibly TRBD1 (6 bases). With 7 bases removed from V and 0 bases from J, the gap between germline ends came to 22 bases. CDR1 MNHEY and CDR2 SMNVEV come from the germline V gene (reference sequence). The CDR3 runs 18 residues. The CDR3 is CASTPLPGTFRSYNEQFF. DNA for the CDR3: TGTGCCAGCACCCCCCTCCCCGGGACATTCCGCTCCTACAATGAGCAGTTCTTC.

The rearrangement uses TRBV19 and TRBJ1-5, with TRBD1 as a possible D gene (5 bases). The CDR3 extends over 15 amino acids. Looked up from germline, CDR1 is LNHDA and CDR2 is SQIVND (reference sequence). V dropped 1 base and J dropped 7 bases, with 14 bases sitting between them. CDR3 nucleotides: TGTGCCAGTAGTATAGCCCAGTTGGGGGGGCAGCCCCAGCATTTT. This translates into CASSIAQLGGQPQHF. The variable domain in full, completed from reference TRBV19 and TRBJ1-5, reads DGGITQSPKYLFRKEGQNVTLSCEQNLNHDAMYWYRQDPGQGLRLIYYSQIVNDFQKGDIAEGYSVSREKKESFPLTVTSAQKNPTAFYLCASSIAQLGGQPQHFGDGTRLSIL.

V gene TRBV2 combines with J gene TRBJ1-2; D remains ambiguous. Trimming left V 3 bases short and J 2 bases short, with 10 bases between. The CDR3 contains 14 residues. From germline, CDR1 is SNHLY and CDR2 FYNNEI. The CDR3, as DNA: TGTGCCAGCAGTGAGGTCAGGTTGAACTATGGCTACACCTTC. Translating it yields CASSEVRLNYGYTF.

This chain uses TRBV5-1 with TRBJ2-5; D gene uncertain. Trimming cost V 0 bases and J 4 bases, with 7 bases left between them. There are 13 residues in the CDR3. Germline V CDR1 and CDR2: SGHRS, YFSETQ. CDR3 sequence (DNA): TGCGCCAGCAGCTTGGCTTTCCCAGAGACCCAGTACTTC. Encoded protein: CASSLAFPETQYF.

The chain has TRBV2 and TRBJ1-1; D call uncertain. Per the germline V gene, CDR1 is SNHLY and CDR2 is FYNNEI. Trimming left V 8 bases short and J 5 bases short, with 12 bases between. CDR3 length equals 12 residues. CDR3 residues: CASLRGETEAFF. The CDR3 DNA follows: TGTGCCAGCTTACGAGGTGAGACTGAAGCTTTCTTT.

V and J are TRBV27 and TRBJ1-5, with D maybe TRBD1 (6 bases). The germline V gene encodes CDR1 MNHEY and CDR2 SMNVEV (reference sequence). This CDR3 has 18 amino acids. V dropped 7 bases and J dropped 0 bases, with 22 bases sitting between them. CDR3: CASTMDSWSPLSNQPQHF. CDR3 in DNA: TGTGCCAGCACCATGGACAGCTGGAGTCCTCTTAGCAATCAGCCCCAGCATTTT.

J is TRBJ2-2 and V is TRBV5-1; the match to TRBD1 covers 9 bases. V dropped 7 bases and J dropped 5; count of bases not matched to a gene: 21. Germline CDR1 reads SGHRS; CDR2 reads YFSETQ. This CDR3 has 19 amino acids. This chain's CDR3 is CASPDRGKNRGHWTGELFF. The CDR3 bases are TGCGCCAGCCCAGACCGTGGGAAGAACAGGGGGCATTGGACCGGGGAGCTGTTTTTT.

The chain recombines TRBV19 with TRBJ1-3; 7 bases map to TRBD1. Germline V gene lookup returns CDR1 LNHDA and CDR2 SQIVND (reference sequence). Trimming cost V 3 bases and J 3 bases; bases outside gene matches: 11. This CDR3 spans 17 amino acids. The CDR3 here is CASSIGDWTGLGNTIYF. DNA of the CDR3: TGTGCCAGTAGTATTGGAGATTGGACAGGCCTTGGAAACACCATATATTTT.

The J gene is TRBJ1-5, the V gene TRBV5-6; TRBD1 matches at 8 bases. Losses at the gene ends were 2 bases for V and 6 bases for J; bases not matched to a gene: 10. The CDR3 is 16 amino acids. Per the germline V gene, CDR1 is SGHDT and CDR2 is YYEEEE. DNA for the CDR3: TGTGCCAGCAGCTTATCCGACAGGGGCCACAGTCAGCCCCAGCATTTT. It codes for CASSLSDRGHSQPQHF.

The genes are TRBV28 and TRBJ1-5; TRBD1 matches 8 bases. The CDR3 is 16 amino acids. V was clipped by 8 bases and J by 9 bases; unmatched bases: 18. Germline V CDR1 and CDR2: MDHEN, SYDVKM. Here the CDR3 DNA reads TGTGCCAGCCTTCCGTTACAGGGGGGAATATCGATGCCCCAGCATTTT. This sequence encodes CASLPLQGGISMPQHF.

This clone was recorded only once. The chain couples TRBV7-9 to TRBJ2-2; possible D gene TRBD1, 6 bases. There are 17 residues in the CDR3. The germline CDR1 and CDR2 sequences are SEHNR and FQNEAQ (reference sequence). V was clipped by 5 bases and J by 5 bases, with 21 bases between them. CDR3 region: CASSPFGPQGLTGELFF. CDR3 in DNA: TGTGCCAGCAGCCCATTCGGACCTCAGGGGTTAACCGGGGAGCTGTTTTTT.

The rearrangement joins TRBV12-5 to TRBJ1-1; a weak D match, TRBD1 (5 bases). The ends were cut back, 7 bases at V and 0 bases at J, with 6 bases in the middle. The CDR3 has 12 residues. Germline CDR1 LGHNT, CDR2 FRNRAP. Written as DNA, the CDR3 is TGTGCTAGTGCCAGGGTGAACACTGAAGCTTTCTTT. Translating it yields CASARVNTEAFF.

The V and J genes are TRBV19 and TRBJ1-5; weak D call: TRBD1 (5 bases). Trimming left V 7 bases short and J 0 bases short, with 13 bases between. This CDR3 spans 15 amino acids. Germline CDR1 reads LNHDA; CDR2 reads SQIVND (reference sequence). This CDR3 reads CASTAGEGSNQPQHF. The CDR3 region has the DNA TGTGCCAGTACGGCGGGGGAGGGTAGCAATCAGCCCCAGCATTTT.

The V and J genes are TRBV27 and TRBJ2-7, with D tentatively TRBD1 (6 bases). The CDR3 covers 17 residues. V gave up 0 bases and J gave up 5 bases, with 20 bases separating them. Germline V gene sequence: CDR1 MNHEY, CDR2 SMNVEV (reference sequence). Here the CDR3 DNA reads TGTGCCAGCAGTTTATCGGCCATCTTCCGGGCAGGGGACGAGCAGTACTTC. It codes for CASSLSAIFRAGDEQYF.

Only one count was recorded for this clone. This chain uses TRBV2 with TRBJ2-7, with 9 bases aligning to TRBD2. After removal of 8 bases from V and 1 base from J, the junction contained 9 bases not matched to a gene. Germline loops: CDR1 SNHLY, CDR2 FYNNEI. The CDR3 length is 15 residues. The DNA of the CDR3 is TGTGCCAGCCTTCTTAGCGGGGGCATTTCCTACGAGCAGTACTTC. Its protein product is CASLLSGGISYEQYF.

V is TRBV2 and J is TRBJ1-1; D is perhaps TRBD1 (5 bases). Trimming took off 3 bases at V and 1 base at J, with 9 bases between the two ends. Germline CDR1 reads SNHLY; CDR2 reads FYNNEI. The CDR3 runs 14 residues. In nucleotides, the CDR3 is TGTGCCAGCAGTGACATAGACAGGAACACTGAAGCTTTCTTT. It encodes CASSDIDRNTEAFF.